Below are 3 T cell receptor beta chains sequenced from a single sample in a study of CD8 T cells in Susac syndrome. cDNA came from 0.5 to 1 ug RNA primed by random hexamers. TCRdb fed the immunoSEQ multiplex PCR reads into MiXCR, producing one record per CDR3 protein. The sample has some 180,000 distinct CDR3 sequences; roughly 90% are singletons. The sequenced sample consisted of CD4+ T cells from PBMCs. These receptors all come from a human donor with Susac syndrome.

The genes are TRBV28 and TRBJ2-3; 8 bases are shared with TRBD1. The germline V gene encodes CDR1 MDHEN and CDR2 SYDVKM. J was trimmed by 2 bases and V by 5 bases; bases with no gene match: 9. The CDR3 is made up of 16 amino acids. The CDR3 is CASSGFGQGATDTQYF. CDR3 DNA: TGTGCCAGCAGTGGATTCGGACAGGGCGCCACAGATACGCAGTATTTT.

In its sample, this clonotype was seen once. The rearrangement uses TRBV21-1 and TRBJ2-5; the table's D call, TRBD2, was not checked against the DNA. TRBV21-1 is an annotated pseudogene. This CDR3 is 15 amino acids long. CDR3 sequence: CASRGAGGPLTTQYF. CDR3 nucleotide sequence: TGTGCCAGCAGAGGAGCGGGGGGTCCTCTTACGACCCAGTACTTC.

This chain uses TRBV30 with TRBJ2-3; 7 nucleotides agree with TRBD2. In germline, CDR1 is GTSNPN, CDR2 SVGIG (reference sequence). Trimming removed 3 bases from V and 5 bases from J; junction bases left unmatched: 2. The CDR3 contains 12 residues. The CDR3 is CAWSSGGDTQYF. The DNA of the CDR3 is TGTGCCTGGAGCTCGGGGGGAGATACGCAGTATTTT.